The next 26 T cell receptor beta chains were all read from a single sample in a study of cytomegalovirus exposure and HLA in healthy donors. PCR primers comprised 60 Vbeta and 13 Jbeta primers. Using immunoSEQ multiplex PCR, the repertoire was profiled, and TCRdb retains in-frame clones only, with some absent. Among 83,000 or so clones listed, 75% to 80% were seen once. Source material: PBMCs. Receptor source: a female donor in good health and CMV-seronegative.

This chain uses TRBV7-9 with TRBJ2-1; weak D call: TRBD2 (6 bases). CDR3 size: 16 residues. Germline values: CDR1 SEHNR, CDR2 FQNEAQ (reference sequence). V was cut by 5 bases and J by 8 bases, with 22 bases left in between. CDR3: CASSRPVTGVDYEQFF. DNA for the CDR3: TGTGCCAGCAGCCGACCAGTAACGGGAGTCGACTATGAGCAGTTCTTC.

This chain joins TRBV4-2 and TRBJ2-3, with TRBD2 matching 13 bases. V shed 3 bases and J 1 base; nucleotides not matched to a gene: 10. The CDR3 has 19 amino acids. CDR1 LGHNA and CDR2 YNFKEQ come from the germline V gene. The CDR3 DNA follows: TGTGCCAGCAGCCACCCGACTAGCGGGGGGTACGATGGCACAGATACGCAGTATTTT. The encoded protein is CASSHPTSGGYDGTDTQYF.

V gene TRBV9 combines with J gene TRBJ2-1, with TRBD1 matching 7 bases. The germline CDR1 and CDR2 sequences are SGDLS and YYNGEE. CDR3 length: 15 amino acids. V gave up 4 bases and J gave up 7 bases; unmatched junction bases: 11. The CDR3 loop reads CASSNPQTGRNEQFF. The CDR3 DNA sequence: TGTGCCAGCAGCAATCCCCAGACAGGGCGGAATGAGCAGTTCTTC. Full variable domain (remainder filled in from reference TRBV9 and TRBJ2-1): DSGVTQTPKHLITATGQRVTLRCSPRSGDLSVYWYQQSLDQGLQFLIQYYNGEERAKGNILERFSAQQFPDLHSELNLSSLELGDSALYFCASSNPQTGRNEQFFGPGTRLTVL.

CDR3: CAWKPDLGNQPQHF. The CDR3 nucleotides read TGTGCCTGGAAGCCCGACTTGGGTAATCAGCCCCAGCATTTT. The rearrangement uses TRBV30 and TRBJ1-5; D not resolved. Trimming removed 4 bases from V and 4 bases from J, with 14 bases in between. Germline V gives CDR1 GTSNPN, CDR2 SVGIG (reference sequence). The CDR3 contains 14 residues.

V and J are TRBV28 and TRBJ2-3; perhaps TRBD2 as D (6 bases). The CDR3 extends over 16 amino acids. Trimming stripped 4 bases from V and 0 bases from J, with 14 bases between. The V gene's germline CDR1 is MDHEN and CDR2 SYDVKM. The DNA of the CDR3 is TGTGCCAGCAGTTCATATAGCGGAGAGAGCACAGATACGCAGTATTTT. Translation gives CASSSYSGESTDTQYF.

The rearrangement uses TRBV29-1 and TRBJ2-5; D is ambiguous. The CDR3 spans 14 residues. Trimming stripped 4 bases from V and 5 bases from J, with 17 bases between. Germline CDR1 reads SQVTM; CDR2 reads ANQGSEA. As DNA, the CDR3 is TGCAGCGTTGTGGTAGCCCCACCCGGCGAGACCCAGTACTTC. This codes for CSVVVAPPGETQYF.

On this clone itself: Other DNA sequences in the sample encode the same CDR3. For the CDR3, the DNA is TGCGCCAGCAGCCCAGGGACTAGCGGCCTCTACGAGCAGTACTTC. Encoded protein: CASSPGTSGLYEQYF. The chain combines TRBV5-1 with TRBJ2-7; 11 nucleotides match TRBD2. V lost 4 bases and J lost 3; bases outside the gene matches: 6. The CDR3 length is 15 residues. Germline CDR1 SGHRS, CDR2 YFSETQ.

The DNA of the CDR3 is TGTGCCTGGAGCCCAGGGATCTACGAGCAGTACTTC. This translates into CAWSPGIYEQYF. The chain combines TRBV30 with TRBJ2-7, with D possibly TRBD1 on 5 matching bases. V lost 3 bases to trimming and J lost 3 bases, with 9 bases between them. Germline V gene sequence: CDR1 GTSNPN, CDR2 SVGIG (reference sequence). The CDR3 extends over 12 amino acids.

CDR3: CASSTRTGTHYGYTF. Written as DNA, the CDR3 is TGTGCCAGCAGCACCCGGACAGGCACCCACTATGGCTACACCTTC. V gene TRBV7-2 combines with J gene TRBJ1-2, with 7 bases identical to TRBD1. The germline V gene has CDR1 SGHTA and CDR2 FQGNSA. The CDR3 spans 15 residues. The ends lost 5 bases at V and 3 bases at J; junction bases unmatched: 9. The entire variable domain, with the rest obtained from reference TRBV7-2 and TRBJ1-2, is as follows: GAGVSQSPSNKVTEKGKDVELRCDPISGHTALYWYRQSLGQGLEFLIYFQGNSAPDKSGLPSDRFSAERTGGSVSTLTIQRTQQEDSAVYLCASSTRTGTHYGYTFGSGTRLTVV.

The V gene is TRBV28, the J gene TRBJ2-1; a possible D gene is TRBD2 (6 bases). Germline CDR1 is MDHEN and CDR2 is SYDVKM. Trimming stripped 8 bases from V and 5 bases from J, with 19 bases between. CDR3 length: 15 residues. The CDR3 protein is CASSLWGDQNNEQFF. In DNA, the CDR3 is TGTGCCAGCTCTCTTTGGGGGGACCAGAACAATGAGCAGTTCTTC.

This chain's CDR3 is CASSLGQIYEQYF. As DNA, the CDR3 is TGTGCCAGCAGCTTAGGACAGATCTACGAGCAGTACTTC. V gene TRBV7-8 combines with J gene TRBJ2-7, with D possibly TRBD1 on 5 matching bases. CDR1 SGHVS and CDR2 FQNEAQ come from the germline V gene. The CDR3 contains 13 residues. The V end was cut by 1 base, the J end by 3 bases, with 7 bases between.

The chain joins TRBV27 to TRBJ1-1; D unresolved. The germline CDR1 and CDR2 sequences are MNHEY and SMNVEV (reference sequence). V lost 1 base and J lost 11, with 11 bases in between. The CDR3 consists of 12 residues. CDR3 bases: TGTGCCAGCAGTTTATTGGGAGGAAATGCTTTCTTT. It yields the protein CASSLLGGNAFF.

V gene TRBV15 combines with J gene TRBJ2-7, with 11 positions matching TRBD2. The germline V gene encodes CDR1 LNHNV and CDR2 YYDKDF (reference sequence). The trim removed 5 bases at V and 2 bases at J, leaving 2 bases unmatched. The CDR3 extends over 14 amino acids. In DNA, the CDR3 is TGTGCCACCAGCGGACTAGCGGGCCCCTACGAGCAGTACTTC. Its protein is CATSGLAGPYEQYF.

This clone has only one observation. This chain links TRBV6-1 with TRBJ2-5, with 8 bases that match TRBD1. CDR3 length: 13 residues. The junction had 3 bases not matched to a gene; V was cut back by 5 bases and J by 4 bases. The germline CDR1 and CDR2 sequences are MNHNS and SASEGT. CDR3 nucleotide sequence: TGTGCCAGCAGTTCACAGGGGGGAGAGACCCAGTACTTC. Translated: CASSSQGGETQYF.

This chain uses TRBV19 with TRBJ1-1, with TRBD1 identical over 10 bases. The CDR3 extends over 16 amino acids. The V gene's germline CDR1 is LNHDA and CDR2 SQIVND (reference sequence). Trimming at V came to 4 bases and at J to 6 bases, leaving 11 bases not matched to a gene. CDR3 protein: CASSTPPGQGNPEAFF. Here the CDR3 DNA reads TGTGCCAGTAGTACCCCCCCGGGACAGGGGAATCCTGAAGCTTTCTTT.

With respect to this clone: At one end the junction does not follow the germline gene, possibly because of a read error. The chain has TRBV7-7 and TRBJ2-1; the match to TRBD1 covers 7 bases. The CDR3 extends over 14 amino acids. Per germline, CDR1 SSHAT and CDR2 FNYEAQ (reference sequence). The CDR3 nucleotides read TGTGCTAGCAGCCCGGGACAGTCTCGCGATAGGCAGTTCTTC. Translation: CASSPGQSRDRQFF. Full variable domain (remainder filled in from reference TRBV7-7 and TRBJ2-1): GAGVSQSPRYKVTKRGQDVTLRCDPISSHATLYWYQQALGQGPEFLTYFNYEAQPDKSGLPSDRFSAERPEGSISTLTIQRTEQRDSAMYRCASSPGQSRDRQFFGPGTRLTVL.

V gene TRBV6-1 combines with J gene TRBJ1-2; 7 positions agree with TRBD1. The CDR3 extends over 13 amino acids. V trimming: 5 bases; J trimming: 2 bases; junction bases outside the gene matches: 2. Looked up from germline, CDR1 is MNHNS and CDR2 is SASEGT. The CDR3 DNA follows: TGTGCCAGCAGTTGGACAGGAAACTATGGCTACACCTTC. The encoded protein is CASSWTGNYGYTF.

Concerning this clone itself: At one of its ends the junction is not consistent with the germline gene, which may arise from a read error. The chain is built from TRBV30 and TRBJ1-6; D perhaps matches TRBD1 (6 bases). Germline values: CDR1 GTSNPN, CDR2 SVGIG (reference sequence). The CDR3 contains 17 residues. As DNA, the CDR3 is TGTGCCTGGAGTCTCATCCAGGGGAGATCCTATAATTCACCCCTCAACTTT. Translated: CAWSLIQGRSYNSPLNF.

The rearrangement links TRBV28 to TRBJ1-2, with 7 bases lining up with TRBD1. The CDR3 extends over 12 amino acids. After removal of 8 bases from V and 5 bases from J, the junction contained 5 bases not matched to a gene. Germline CDR1 and CDR2: MDHEN and SYDVKM. CDR3 nucleotide sequence: TGTGCCAGCGCCTACAGGGGTTATGGCTACACCTTC. It is translated as CASAYRGYGYTF.

The chain links TRBV27 to TRBJ2-5, with TRBD2 matching over 8 bases. Per germline, CDR1 MNHEY and CDR2 SMNVEV (reference sequence). The CDR3 covers 17 residues. Unmatched junction bases numbered 12, after V lost 4 bases and J lost 2 bases. DNA for the CDR3: TGTGCCAGCAGTTCGACCGCCGGGAGGGTTGGACAAGAGACCCAGTACTTC. This encodes CASSSTAGRVGQETQYF.

CDR3 sequence: CASSSRFGDTIYEQYF. In DNA, the CDR3 is TGTGCCAGCAGCTCTAGGTTCGGGGACACAATCTACGAGCAGTACTTC. The V and J genes are TRBV7-2 and TRBJ2-7; a weak D match, TRBD1 (6 bases). CDR3 length equals 16 residues. Trimming took 4 bases from V and 3 from J, leaving 19 bases between them. Germline CDR1 reads SGHTA; CDR2 reads FQGNSA. The full variable domain, in which reference TRBV7-2 and TRBJ2-7 provide the parts outside the CDR3, is GAGVSQSPSNKVTEKGKDVELRCDPISGHTALYWYRQSLGQGLEFLIYFQGNSAPDKSGLPSDRFSAERTGGSVSTLTIQRTQQEDSAVYLCASSSRFGDTIYEQYFGPGTRLTVT.

The J gene is TRBJ1-5, the V gene TRBV29-1, with 9 positions matching TRBD1. Germline values: CDR1 SQVTM, CDR2 ANQGSEA. The CDR3 is 14 amino acids. V was pared by 6 bases and J by 6 bases, with 9 bases of the junction left unmatched. The CDR3 coding sequence is TGCAGCGTCTGGGACAGGGCGGGTGGTCAGCCCCAGCATTTT. It specifies CSVWDRAGGQPQHF.

This chain uses TRBV28 with TRBJ1-2; weak D call: TRBD1 (5 bases). Trimming took off 4 bases at V and 7 bases at J, with 7 bases between the two ends. The CDR3 has 11 amino acids. Germline CDR1 and CDR2: MDHEN and SYDVKM. CDR3 DNA: TGTGCCAGCAGTTCGACAGTTGGCTACACCTTC. Residues: CASSSTVGYTF.

This chain connects TRBV19 to TRBJ1-1; D gene ambiguous. The ends were cut back, 7 bases at V and 1 base at J, with 13 bases in the middle. The CDR3 has 14 residues. The V gene's germline CDR1 is LNHDA and CDR2 SQIVND (reference sequence). CDR3 region: CASTRTTRNTEAFF. The CDR3 region has the DNA TGTGCCAGTACCAGAACTACAAGGAACACTGAAGCTTTCTTT.

V is TRBV7-9 and J is TRBJ1-4; 7 nucleotides align to TRBD1. The CDR3 is made up of 15 amino acids. Losses at the gene ends were 3 bases for V and 2 bases for J; bases not matched to a gene: 3. Germline V gene lookup returns CDR1 SEHNR and CDR2 FQNEAQ (reference sequence). CDR3 region: CASSLLTGTNEKLFF. The DNA of the CDR3 is TGTGCCAGCAGCTTGCTGACAGGGACTAATGAAAAACTGTTTTTT.

Points on this clone: Additional DNA sequences in this sample encode the identical CDR3. The rearrangement links TRBV7-9 to TRBJ2-1; D is ambiguous. Per the germline V gene, CDR1 is SEHNR and CDR2 is FQNEAQ (reference sequence). This CDR3 region has 11 residues. The ends were cut back, 5 bases at V and 6 bases at J, with 5 bases in the middle. The CDR3 DNA is TGTGCCAGCAGCCCGGTCAATGAGCAGTTCTTC. The encoded protein is CASSPVNEQFF.